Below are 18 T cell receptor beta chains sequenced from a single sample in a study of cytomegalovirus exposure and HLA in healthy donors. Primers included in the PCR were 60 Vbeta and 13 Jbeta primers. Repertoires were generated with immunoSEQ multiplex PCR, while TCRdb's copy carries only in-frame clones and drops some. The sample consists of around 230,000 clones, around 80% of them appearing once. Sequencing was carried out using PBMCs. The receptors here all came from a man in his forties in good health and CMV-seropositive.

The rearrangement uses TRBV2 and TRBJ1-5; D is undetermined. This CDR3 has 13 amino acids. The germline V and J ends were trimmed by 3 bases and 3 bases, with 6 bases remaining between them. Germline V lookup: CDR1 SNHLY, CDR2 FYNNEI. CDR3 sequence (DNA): TGTGCCAGCAGTGAGCGGTACAATCAGCCCCAGCATTTT. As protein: CASSERYNQPQHF.

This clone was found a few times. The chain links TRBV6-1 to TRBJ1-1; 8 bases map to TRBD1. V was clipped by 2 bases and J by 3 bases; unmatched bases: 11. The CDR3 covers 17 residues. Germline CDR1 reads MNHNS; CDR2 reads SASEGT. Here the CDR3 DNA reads TGTGCCAGCAGTGAACGGGTCAGGGGGCTTTTGGACACTGAAGCTTTCTTT. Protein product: CASSERVRGLLDTEAFF.

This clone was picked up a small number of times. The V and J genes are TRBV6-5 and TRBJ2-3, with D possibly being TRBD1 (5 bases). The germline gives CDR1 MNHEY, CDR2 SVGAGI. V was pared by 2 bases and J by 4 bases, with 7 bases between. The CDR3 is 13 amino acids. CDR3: CASSYGRADTQYF. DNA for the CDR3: TGTGCCAGCAGTTACGGCAGGGCAGATACGCAGTATTTT.

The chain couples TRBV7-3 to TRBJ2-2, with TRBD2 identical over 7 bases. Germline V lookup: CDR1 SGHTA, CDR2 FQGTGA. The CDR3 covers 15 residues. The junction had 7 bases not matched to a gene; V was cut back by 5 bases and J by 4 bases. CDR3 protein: CASSAAGVSTGELFF. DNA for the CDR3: TGTGCCAGCAGCGCGGCGGGAGTCAGCACCGGGGAGCTGTTTTTT.

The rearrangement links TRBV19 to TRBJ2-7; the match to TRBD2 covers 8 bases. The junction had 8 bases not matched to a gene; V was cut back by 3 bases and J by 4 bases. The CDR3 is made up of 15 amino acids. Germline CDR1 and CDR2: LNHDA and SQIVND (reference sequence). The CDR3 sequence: CASSMGSSGLYEQYF. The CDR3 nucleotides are TGTGCCAGTAGTATGGGATCTAGCGGGCTTTACGAGCAGTACTTC. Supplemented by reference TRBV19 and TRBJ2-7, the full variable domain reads DGGITQSPKYLFRKEGQNVTLSCEQNLNHDAMYWYRQDPGQGLRLIYYSQIVNDFQKGDIAEGYSVSREKKESFPLTVTSAQKNPTAFYLCASSMGSSGLYEQYFGPGTRLTVT.

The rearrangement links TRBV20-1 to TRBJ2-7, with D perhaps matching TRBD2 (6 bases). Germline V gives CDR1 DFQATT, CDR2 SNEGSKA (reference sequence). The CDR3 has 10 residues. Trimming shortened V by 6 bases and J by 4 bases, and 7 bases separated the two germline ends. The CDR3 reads CSARGYEQYF. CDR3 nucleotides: TGCAGTGCCCGGGGGTACGAGCAGTACTTC.

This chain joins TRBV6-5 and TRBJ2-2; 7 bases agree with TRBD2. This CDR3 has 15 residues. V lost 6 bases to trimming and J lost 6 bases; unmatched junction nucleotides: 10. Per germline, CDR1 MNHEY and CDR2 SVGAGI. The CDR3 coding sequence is TGTGCCAGCAGCAGCCTGGGGGGGGGATCCGGGGAGCTGTTTTTT. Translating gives CASSSLGGGSGELFF.

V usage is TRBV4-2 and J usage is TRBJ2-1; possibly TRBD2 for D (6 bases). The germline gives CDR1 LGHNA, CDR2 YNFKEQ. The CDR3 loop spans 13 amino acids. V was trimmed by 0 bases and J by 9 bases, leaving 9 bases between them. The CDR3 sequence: CASSQDLGGEQFF. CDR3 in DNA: TGTGCCAGCAGCCAAGACCTCGGGGGTGAGCAGTTCTTC.

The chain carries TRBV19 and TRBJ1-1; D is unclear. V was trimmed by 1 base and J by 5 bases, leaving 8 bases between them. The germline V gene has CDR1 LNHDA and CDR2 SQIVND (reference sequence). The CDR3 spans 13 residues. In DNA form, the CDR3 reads TGTGCCAGTAGTATAGGTAGCGCAACTGAAGCTTTCTTT. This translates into CASSIGSATEAFF.

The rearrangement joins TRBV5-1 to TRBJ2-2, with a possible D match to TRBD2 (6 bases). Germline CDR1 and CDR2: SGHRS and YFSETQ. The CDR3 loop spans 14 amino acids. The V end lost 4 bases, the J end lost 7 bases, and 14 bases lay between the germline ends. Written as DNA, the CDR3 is TGCGCCAGCAGCACAACTAGCTCCGGCGGGGAGCTGTTTTTT. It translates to CASSTTSSGGELFF.

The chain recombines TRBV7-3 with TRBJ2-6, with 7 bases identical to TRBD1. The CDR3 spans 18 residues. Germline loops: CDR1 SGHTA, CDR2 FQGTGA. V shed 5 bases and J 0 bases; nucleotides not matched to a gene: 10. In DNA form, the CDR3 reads TGTGCCAGCAGCCAACCGGGACAGCGCCTCTCTGGGGCCAACGTCCTGACTTTC. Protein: CASSQPGQRLSGANVLTF.

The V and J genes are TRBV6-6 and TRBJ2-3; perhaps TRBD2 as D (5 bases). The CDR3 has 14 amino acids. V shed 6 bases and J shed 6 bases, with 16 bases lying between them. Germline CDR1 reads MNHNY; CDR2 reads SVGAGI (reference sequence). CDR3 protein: CASSTGMGSDTQYF. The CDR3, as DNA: TGTGCCAGCAGCACCGGGATGGGGAGTGATACGCAGTATTTT.

The CDR3 is CASSGSSVPSYEQYF. CDR3 DNA sequence: TGTGCCAGCAGTGGGAGTAGCGTACCCTCCTACGAGCAGTACTTC. The chain is built from TRBV6-1 and TRBJ2-7; maybe TRBD2 (5 bases). The CDR3 extends over 15 amino acids. Germline-derived CDR1 and CDR2 are MNHNS and SASEGT. The V gene lost 4 bases and the J gene lost 0 bases, with 13 bases spanning the gap.

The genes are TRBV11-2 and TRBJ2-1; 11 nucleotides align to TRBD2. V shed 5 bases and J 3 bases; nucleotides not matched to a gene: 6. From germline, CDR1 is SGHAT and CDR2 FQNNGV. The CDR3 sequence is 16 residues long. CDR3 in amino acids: CASSPTTSGVYNEQFF. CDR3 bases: TGTGCCAGCAGCCCAACGACTAGCGGGGTCTACAATGAGCAGTTCTTC.

CDR3 residues: CASSLSLAGGPHSEQYF. As DNA, the CDR3 is TGTGCCAGCAGCTTGAGCCTAGCGGGAGGGCCTCACTCCGAGCAGTACTTC. The chain recombines TRBV11-2 with TRBJ2-7; TRBD2 matches 12 bases. This CDR3 is built from 17 residues. The germline V gene encodes CDR1 SGHAT and CDR2 FQNNGV. Losses at the gene ends were 3 bases for V and 6 bases for J; bases not matched to a gene: 12.

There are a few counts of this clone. The CDR3 region is CASSQVGGIGYEQYF. CDR3 DNA: TGTGCCAGCAGCCAAGTGGGAGGAATTGGGTACGAGCAGTACTTC. The chain combines TRBV14 with TRBJ2-7; the D gene is possibly TRBD2 (6 bases). Germline V gives CDR1 SGHDN, CDR2 FVKESK. The CDR3 is made up of 15 amino acids. With 1 base removed from V and 4 bases from J, the gap between germline ends came to 14 bases. The whole variable domain, filled in from reference TRBV14 and TRBJ2-7, reads EAGVTQFPSHSVIEKGQTVTLRCDPISGHDNLYWYRRVMGKEIKFLLHFVKESKQDESGMPNNRFLAERTGGTYSTLKVQPAELEDSGVYFCASSQVGGIGYEQYFGPGTRLTVT.

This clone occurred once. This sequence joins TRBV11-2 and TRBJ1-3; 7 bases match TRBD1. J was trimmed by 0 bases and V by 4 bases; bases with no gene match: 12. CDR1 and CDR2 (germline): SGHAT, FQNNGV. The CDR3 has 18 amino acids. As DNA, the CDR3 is TGTGCCAGCAGCTATCGACAGGGCCCGGAGAGCTCTGGAAACACCATATATTTT. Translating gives CASSYRQGPESSGNTIYF. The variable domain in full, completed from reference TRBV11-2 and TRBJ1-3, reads EAGVAQSPRYKIIEKRQSVAFWCNPISGHATLYWYQQILGQGPKLLIQFQNNGVVDDSQLPKDRFSAERLKGVDSTLKIQPAKLEDSAVYLCASSYRQGPESSGNTIYFGEGSWLTVV.

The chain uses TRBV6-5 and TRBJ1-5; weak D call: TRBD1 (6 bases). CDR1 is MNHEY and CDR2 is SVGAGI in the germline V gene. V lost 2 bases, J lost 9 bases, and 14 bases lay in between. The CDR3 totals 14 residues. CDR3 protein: CASSYDRFNVPQHF. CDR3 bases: TGTGCCAGCAGTTACGACAGGTTCAATGTGCCCCAGCATTTT.